This is a list of T cell receptor beta chains from one sample in a study of blood T cells in healthy people across ages. TCRdb redid the calling of the 5' RACE reads with MiXCR, one entry per CDR3 protein. The profile covers 1.5 million to 2 million distinct CDR3 sequences, with 28% appearing a single time and 7.7% taken by the ten largest. Sample: blood. These receptors all stem from a woman aged 25 to 39 in good health. The CDR3 runs from the conserved cysteine through the conserved F or W. The order of the fields is V gene, D gene, CDR3 length, J gene, CDR3 protein. The D gene is left open where the match is weak.

v_gene: TRBV6-5; d_gene: NA; len: 13; j_gene: TRBJ1-2; CDR3aa: CASRARANYGYTF
v_gene: TRBV6-6; d_gene: NA; len: 13; j_gene: TRBJ2-5; CDR3aa: CVSSERPPETQYF
v_gene: TRBV28; d_gene: NA; len: 16; j_gene: TRBJ1-4; CDR3aa: CASRDPLGRDTEKLFF
v_gene: TRBV7-3; d_gene: TRBD2; len: 15; j_gene: TRBJ2-5; CDR3aa: CASSQTSGGVETQYF
v_gene: TRBV28; d_gene: NA; len: 14; j_gene: TRBJ1-2; CDR3aa: CATARRDTPYGYTF
v_gene: TRBV20-1; d_gene: NA; len: 13; j_gene: TRBJ2-1; CDR3aa: CSANSDRYNEQFF
v_gene: TRBV9; d_gene: TRBD2; len: 16; j_gene: TRBJ2-3; CDR3aa: CASTATGTSGTDTQDF
v_gene: TRBV29-1; d_gene: TRBD2; len: 14; j_gene: TRBJ2-7; CDR3aa: CSVGQRENPYEQYF
v_gene: TRBV18; d_gene: NA; len: 15; j_gene: TRBJ2-7; CDR3aa: CASSPFGTKPYEQYF
v_gene: TRBV6-5; d_gene: NA; len: 15; j_gene: TRBJ1-5; CDR3aa: CASSYSKGLGQPQHF
v_gene: TRBV5-1; d_gene: NA; len: 15; j_gene: TRBJ2-6; CDR3aa: CASSLGNPGANVLTF
v_gene: TRBV20-1; d_gene: NA; len: 13; j_gene: TRBJ2-7; CDR3aa: CSARSDSLYEQYF
v_gene: TRBV29-1; d_gene: TRBD2; len: 16; j_gene: TRBJ2-5; CDR3aa: CSVNASGGTTKETQYF
v_gene: TRBV5-1; d_gene: NA; len: 14; j_gene: TRBJ2-6; CDR3aa: CASSLGQGANVLTF
v_gene: TRBV10-3; d_gene: NA; len: 17; j_gene: TRBJ2-7; CDR3aa: CAISERGMESGSYEQYF
v_gene: TRBV28; d_gene: TRBD1; len: 14; j_gene: TRBJ2-1; CDR3aa: CASSPGTVDNERFF
v_gene: TRBV2; d_gene: TRBD2; len: 16; j_gene: TRBJ2-5; CDR3aa: CASSDWPSGRSETQYF
v_gene: TRBV7-9; d_gene: NA; len: 14; j_gene: TRBJ2-7; CDR3aa: CASATGEGNFEQYF
v_gene: TRBV5-5; d_gene: TRBD1; len: 15; j_gene: TRBJ1-2; CDR3aa: CASSATGQGAGGYTF
v_gene: TRBV2; d_gene: NA; len: 20; j_gene: TRBJ1-2; CDR3aa: CASSEEALPSGGQKDYGYTF
v_gene: TRBV20-1; d_gene: NA; len: 15; j_gene: TRBJ2-3; CDR3aa: CSASSPGGELDTQYF
v_gene: TRBV2; d_gene: NA; len: 13; j_gene: TRBJ1-1; CDR3aa: CASSESGGAEAFF
v_gene: TRBV11-2; d_gene: TRBD1; len: 15; j_gene: TRBJ2-7; CDR3aa: CASSPYGQGSYEQYF
v_gene: TRBV9; d_gene: TRBD2; len: 15; j_gene: TRBJ2-1; CDR3aa: CASSVLERGGREQFF
v_gene: TRBV5-1; d_gene: NA; len: 14; j_gene: TRBJ1-2; CDR3aa: CASSLAPGTNGYTF
v_gene: TRBV11-2; d_gene: NA; len: 13; j_gene: TRBJ1-5; CDR3aa: CASSLEDNQPQHF
v_gene: TRBV15; d_gene: NA; len: 14; j_gene: TRBJ1-1; CDR3aa: CATSRDLMNTEAFF
v_gene: TRBV15; d_gene: TRBD1; len: 13; j_gene: TRBJ1-5; CDR3aa: CATSRTGNQPQHF
v_gene: TRBV13; d_gene: TRBD1; len: 15; j_gene: TRBJ2-1; CDR3aa: CASSPYRGTYNEQFF
v_gene: TRBV5-1; d_gene: NA; len: 14; j_gene: TRBJ2-1; CDR3aa: CASSLDRRHDEQFF
v_gene: TRBV11-2; d_gene: NA; len: 16; j_gene: TRBJ1-4; CDR3aa: CASSGKRDRRNEKRFF
v_gene: TRBV2; d_gene: NA; len: 14; j_gene: TRBJ2-1; CDR3aa: CASSESKGLIEQFF
v_gene: TRBV20-1; d_gene: TRBD2; len: 15; j_gene: TRBJ2-3; CDR3aa: CSASTSGSSTDTQYF
v_gene: TRBV5-1; d_gene: NA; len: 16; j_gene: TRBJ2-3; CDR3aa: CASSLEGRSYPDTQYF
v_gene: TRBV29-1; d_gene: NA; len: 14; j_gene: TRBJ2-7; CDR3aa: CSGIGQSSYNKQYF
v_gene: TRBV20-1; d_gene: NA; len: 12; j_gene: TRBJ1-2; CDR3aa: CSAFRGGYGYTF
v_gene: TRBV20-1; d_gene: TRBD2; len: 16; j_gene: TRBJ2-5; CDR3aa: CSARHAGTSGVKTQYF
v_gene: TRBV15; d_gene: NA; len: 12; j_gene: TRBJ1-1; CDR3aa: CATSGRRTEAFF
v_gene: TRBV2; d_gene: NA; len: 14; j_gene: TRBJ2-2; CDR3aa: CAGGTVTNTGELFF